Listed here are 5 T cell receptor beta chains from one sample, sequenced in a study of cytomegalovirus exposure and HLA in healthy donors. PCR used 60 Vbeta primers and 13 Jbeta primers. Assay: immunoSEQ multiplex PCR; the TCRdb copy retains only in-frame clones and omits some. The sample has some 190,000 clones, more than 65% seen once. What was sequenced was PBMCs. The receptors here all came from a woman aged 25 to 39 in good health and CMV-seropositive.

The V gene is TRBV5-1, the J gene TRBJ2-2; the match to TRBD2 covers 7 bases. Germline V gene lookup returns CDR1 SGHRS and CDR2 YFSETQ. The CDR3 spans 16 residues. Trimming removed 4 bases from V and 1 base from J; junction bases left unmatched: 7. CDR3 region: CASSPRGGENTGELFF. The CDR3, as DNA: TGCGCCAGCAGCCCCCGTGGGGGGGAGAACACCGGGGAGCTGTTTTTT.

This sequence joins TRBV4-1 and TRBJ2-6; possible D gene TRBD1, 6 bases. Germline V gene lookup returns CDR1 MGHRA and CDR2 YSYEKL. Trimming stripped 5 bases from V and 0 bases from J, with 17 bases between. This CDR3 has 18 residues. The CDR3 loop is CASSKGPRGFSGANVLTF. The CDR3 bases are TGCGCCAGCAGCAAGGGGCCCAGGGGTTTCTCTGGGGCCAACGTCCTGACTTTC.

The V and J genes are TRBV18 and TRBJ2-3, with 7 positions matching TRBD2. This CDR3 spans 15 amino acids. V lost 6 bases to trimming and J lost 6 bases; unmatched junction nucleotides: 12. Germline V gives CDR1 KGHSH, CDR2 LQKENI. The CDR3, as DNA: TGTGCCAGCTCCCAGCGGGGAGTCCCGGGGGATACGCAGTATTTT. Encoded protein: CASSQRGVPGDTQYF. Together with reference TRBV18 and TRBJ2-3, the CDR3 gives the full variable domain: NAGVMQNPRHLVRRRGQEARLRCSPMKGHSHVYWYRQLPEEGLKFMVYLQKENIIDESGMPKERFSAEFPKEGPSILRIQQVVRGDSAAYFCASSQRGVPGDTQYFGPGTRLTVL.

The genes are TRBV7-2 and TRBJ2-7; 8 bases map to TRBD1. This CDR3 has 18 residues. J gave up 0 bases and V 2 bases, and 12 bases lay outside the gene matches. Germline loops: CDR1 SGHTA, CDR2 FQGNSA. CDR3 loop: CASSLPRTGNSSSYEQYF. For the CDR3, the DNA is TGTGCCAGCAGCTTACCGCGGACAGGGAATAGTAGCTCCTACGAGCAGTACTTC.

This rearrangement joins TRBV5-1 to TRBJ1-2; D is unclear. Trimming took off 5 bases at V and 1 base at J, with 15 bases between the two ends. Germline-derived CDR1 and CDR2 are SGHRS and YFSETQ. The CDR3 totals 15 residues. CDR3 DNA: TGCGCCAGCAGGGGAGGAGGGCCCCTTAACTATGGCTACACCTTC. This encodes CASRGGGPLNYGYTF.